The rows below give T cell receptor beta chains drawn from one sample of a study of technical replicates of blood from a handful of donors. Repertoires were generated with immunoSEQ multiplex PCR, while TCRdb's copy carries only in-frame clones and drops some. The data contain roughly 14,000 clones, 87% of them seen just once; the ten biggest clones take up around 12%. The sequenced material came from PBMCs. Receptors were obtained from a human donor in good health. The CDR3 runs from the conserved cysteine through the conserved F or W. The order of the fields is J gene, D gene, clone size, CDR3 length, V gene, CDR3 DNA, CDR3 protein. A D gene is named only where the DNA matches it firmly. Some rows have no size entry. The others give once, few or many, or a class for an expanded clone.

j_call: TRBJ2-3
d_call: TRBD1
clone_size: NA
cdr3_length: 18
v_call: TRBV5-6
cdr3_nt: TGTGCCAGCAGCTTGTTCCGACGACAGGGCGCAAGCACAGATACGCAGTATTTT
cdr3_aa: CASSLFRRQGASTDTQYF

j_call: TRBJ2-1
d_call: TRBD2
clone_size: NA
cdr3_length: 13
v_call: TRBV6-4
cdr3_nt: TGTGCCAGCAGTGATTTTGCGGGAGGCGAGCAGTTCTTC
cdr3_aa: CASSDFAGGEQFF

j_call: TRBJ2-2
d_call: NA
clone_size: NA
cdr3_length: 17
v_call: TRBV5-4
cdr3_nt: TGTGCCAGCAGTACTCTTTACGGCGGAGCGAACACCGGGGAGCTGTTTTTT
cdr3_aa: CASSTLYGGANTGELFF

j_call: TRBJ2-2
d_call: NA
clone_size: NA
cdr3_length: 15
v_call: TRBV4-1
cdr3_nt: TGCGCCAGCAGCCTGGAATGGGGGCTCGGCGGGGAGCTGTTTTTT
cdr3_aa: CASSLEWGLGGELFF

j_call: TRBJ2-4
d_call: TRBD2
clone_size: NA
cdr3_length: 17
v_call: TRBV4-1
cdr3_nt: TGCGCCAGCAGCCAAGAATCCCTAGCGGGAGAGCGGGGGGTTCAGTACTTC
cdr3_aa: CASSQESLAGERGVQYF

j_call: TRBJ1-1
d_call: TRBD1
clone_size: NA
cdr3_length: 13
v_call: TRBV2
cdr3_nt: TGTGCCAGCAGCACCCAGGGGGACACTGAAGCTTTCTTT
cdr3_aa: CASSTQGDTEAFF

j_call: TRBJ1-3
d_call: NA
clone_size: NA
cdr3_length: 16
v_call: TRBV19
cdr3_nt: TGTGCCAGTAGTATGGCGGGAGGCGCTGGAGGAAACACCATATATTTT
cdr3_aa: CASSMAGGAGGNTIYF

j_call: TRBJ2-5
d_call: TRBD2
clone_size: NA
cdr3_length: 13
v_call: TRBV5-1
cdr3_nt: TGCGCCAGCAGCCTCCCGGGGGGTGAGACCCAGTACTTC
cdr3_aa: CASSLPGGETQYF

j_call: TRBJ2-1
d_call: TRBD2
clone_size: NA
cdr3_length: 17
v_call: TRBV7-2
cdr3_nt: TGTGCCAGCAGCTTAGTGGCGGGACTAGCGGGAGAAAACGAGCAGTTCTTC
cdr3_aa: CASSLVAGLAGENEQFF

j_call: TRBJ1-1
d_call: NA
clone_size: NA
cdr3_length: 13
v_call: TRBV6-1
cdr3_nt: TGTGCCAGCAGCGCAGCCCCGGGTCCTGAAGCTTTCTTT
cdr3_aa: CASSAAPGPEAFF

j_call: TRBJ2-7
d_call: TRBD2
clone_size: NA
cdr3_length: 15
v_call: TRBV7-8
cdr3_nt: TGTGCCAGCAGAATTCTAGCGGGTCCCGCCTACGAGCAGTACTTC
cdr3_aa: CASRILAGPAYEQYF

j_call: TRBJ2-5
d_call: TRBD1
clone_size: NA
cdr3_length: 15
v_call: TRBV19
cdr3_nt: TGTGCCAGTAGTATAGGAGACAGGGGACAAGAGACCCAGTACTTC
cdr3_aa: CASSIGDRGQETQYF

j_call: TRBJ2-7
d_call: TRBD1
clone_size: NA
cdr3_length: 14
v_call: TRBV19
cdr3_nt: TGTGCCAGTAGTATAGAGAGGGGGCCCTACGAGCAGTACTTC
cdr3_aa: CASSIERGPYEQYF

j_call: TRBJ1-1
d_call: NA
clone_size: few
cdr3_length: 14
v_call: TRBV5-1
cdr3_nt: TGCGCCAGCAGCCCCGAACAGGGTCGCACTGAAGCTTTCTTT
cdr3_aa: CASSPEQGRTEAFF

j_call: TRBJ2-7
d_call: NA
clone_size: NA
cdr3_length: 13
v_call: TRBV29-1
cdr3_nt: TGCAGCGTTGAAGTGGACAGCGGTAATGAGCAGTACTTC
cdr3_aa: CSVEVDSGNEQYF

j_call: TRBJ1-1
d_call: NA
clone_size: few
cdr3_length: 15
v_call: TRBV19
cdr3_nt: TGTGCCAGTCTTGGAGTTGGCGGTAAGAACACTGAAGCTTTCTTT
cdr3_aa: CASLGVGGKNTEAFF

j_call: TRBJ1-1
d_call: NA
clone_size: NA
cdr3_length: 14
v_call: TRBV18
cdr3_nt: TGTGCCAGCTCACCACTGGGACAGAACACTGAAGCTTTCTTT
cdr3_aa: CASSPLGQNTEAFF

j_call: TRBJ2-7
d_call: TRBD1
clone_size: NA
cdr3_length: 13
v_call: TRBV19
cdr3_nt: TGTGCCAGTAGTAGGGACAGAATCTACGAGCAGTACTTC
cdr3_aa: CASSRDRIYEQYF

j_call: TRBJ1-1
d_call: NA
clone_size: NA
cdr3_length: 14
v_call: TRBV7-2
cdr3_nt: TGTGCCAGCAGCTTACGGTCCATGAACACTGAAGCTTTCTTT
cdr3_aa: CASSLRSMNTEAFF

j_call: TRBJ2-2
d_call: NA
clone_size: once
cdr3_length: 14
v_call: TRBV28
cdr3_nt: TGTGCCAGCTACGATCCGAGGGTTACCGGGGAGCTGTTTTTT
cdr3_aa: CASYDPRVTGELFF

j_call: TRBJ2-7
d_call: NA
clone_size: NA
cdr3_length: 14
v_call: TRBV7-8
cdr3_nt: TGTGCCAGCAGCCCATCCCTGACAGTCTACGAGCAGTACTTC
cdr3_aa: CASSPSLTVYEQYF

j_call: TRBJ2-7
d_call: NA
clone_size: NA
cdr3_length: 14
v_call: TRBV27
cdr3_nt: TGTGCCAGCAGTTTTGGGACTTCATCCTACGAGCAGTACTTC
cdr3_aa: CASSFGTSSYEQYF

j_call: TRBJ2-1
d_call: NA
clone_size: NA
cdr3_length: 13
v_call: TRBV9
cdr3_nt: TGTGCCAGCAGCGTAGGCGGGGAGAATGAGCAGTTCTTC
cdr3_aa: CASSVGGENEQFF

j_call: TRBJ2-7
d_call: NA
clone_size: NA
cdr3_length: 15
v_call: TRBV28
cdr3_nt: TGTGCCAGCAGTCCTGGGGGGGCGGTCCTATACGAGCAGTACTTC
cdr3_aa: CASSPGGAVLYEQYF

j_call: TRBJ1-5
d_call: NA
clone_size: NA
cdr3_length: 16
v_call: TRBV28
cdr3_nt: TGTGCCTCCCAAGGAGGGGGGGCGAAAGGCAATCAGCCCCAGCATTTT
cdr3_aa: CASQGGGAKGNQPQHF

j_call: TRBJ1-4
d_call: TRBD1
clone_size: NA
cdr3_length: 15
v_call: TRBV9
cdr3_nt: TGTGCCAGCAGCGTAAGACAGGGCGACGATGAAAAACTGTTTTTT
cdr3_aa: CASSVRQGDDEKLFF

j_call: TRBJ2-5
d_call: NA
clone_size: NA
cdr3_length: 11
v_call: TRBV28
cdr3_nt: TGTGCCAGCAGTTTATCGGAGACCCAGTACTTC
cdr3_aa: CASSLSETQYF

j_call: TRBJ2-1
d_call: NA
clone_size: once
cdr3_length: 15
v_call: TRBV19
cdr3_nt: TGTGCCAGTAGTAACGGCGGGATGGGATACAATGAGCAGTTCTTC
cdr3_aa: CASSNGGMGYNEQFF

j_call: TRBJ2-1
d_call: TRBD2
clone_size: NA
cdr3_length: 16
v_call: TRBV11-3
cdr3_nt: TGTGCCAGCAGCCAACAGACGGGACTAGCGCTGGATGAGCAGTTCTTC
cdr3_aa: CASSQQTGLALDEQFF

j_call: TRBJ2-1
d_call: TRBD1
clone_size: NA
cdr3_length: 19
v_call: TRBV27
cdr3_nt: TGTGCCAGCAGTCCCCTGAGCGCCGGGGGACAGGGCTCCTACAATGAGCAGTTCTTC
cdr3_aa: CASSPLSAGGQGSYNEQFF

j_call: TRBJ1-2
d_call: TRBD1
clone_size: NA
cdr3_length: 12
v_call: TRBV7-7
cdr3_nt: TGTGCCATCGGGACAGGGTCCTATGGCTACACCTTC
cdr3_aa: CAIGTGSYGYTF

j_call: TRBJ2-1
d_call: TRBD1
clone_size: NA
cdr3_length: 15
v_call: TRBV5-1
cdr3_nt: TGCGCCAGCAGCTGGGGACAGGGGAACTACAATGAGCAGTTCTTC
cdr3_aa: CASSWGQGNYNEQFF

j_call: TRBJ1-5
d_call: NA
clone_size: NA
cdr3_length: 15
v_call: TRBV10-3
cdr3_nt: TGTGCCATCAGTGAGGGGCACTCTAGCAATCAGCCCCAGCATTTT
cdr3_aa: CAISEGHSSNQPQHF

j_call: TRBJ1-4
d_call: NA
clone_size: NA
cdr3_length: 14
v_call: TRBV18
cdr3_nt: TGTGCCAGCTCACTGTCAGGGCCAAATGAAAAACTGTTTTTT
cdr3_aa: CASSLSGPNEKLFF

j_call: TRBJ1-2
d_call: NA
clone_size: NA
cdr3_length: 12
v_call: TRBV19
cdr3_nt: TGTGCCAGCAGTCCCTCCCGGCGGGGCTACACCTTC
cdr3_aa: CASSPSRRGYTF

j_call: TRBJ1-3
d_call: NA
clone_size: NA
cdr3_length: 12
v_call: TRBV30
cdr3_nt: TGTGCCTGGAAACAGCCTGGAAACACCATATATTTT
cdr3_aa: CAWKQPGNTIYF

j_call: TRBJ2-1
d_call: TRBD2
clone_size: NA
cdr3_length: 16
v_call: TRBV11-1
cdr3_nt: TGTGCCAGCAGCATCGACCTTAGCGGGTTAGGGAATGAGCAGTTCTTC
cdr3_aa: CASSIDLSGLGNEQFF

j_call: TRBJ2-1
d_call: TRBD1
clone_size: NA
cdr3_length: 16
v_call: TRBV25-1
cdr3_nt: TGTGCCAGCAGTGAATACGGGACAGGGTCCTACAATGAGCAGTTCTTC
cdr3_aa: CASSEYGTGSYNEQFF

j_call: TRBJ2-2
d_call: TRBD2
clone_size: NA
cdr3_length: 16
v_call: TRBV9
cdr3_nt: TGTGCCAGCAGCGTGGGACTAGCGGGAGTGACCGGGGAGCTGTTTTTT
cdr3_aa: CASSVGLAGVTGELFF

j_call: TRBJ2-7
d_call: TRBD1
clone_size: NA
cdr3_length: 15
v_call: TRBV28
cdr3_nt: TGTGCCAGCAGTTCCGGACAGGGGGCGGGTTACGAGCAGTACTTC
cdr3_aa: CASSSGQGAGYEQYF

j_call: TRBJ2-5
d_call: TRBD2
clone_size: NA
cdr3_length: 16
v_call: TRBV9
cdr3_nt: TGTGCCAGCAGCGTAGGCCCTAGCGGGATGGAGGAGACCCAGTACTTC
cdr3_aa: CASSVGPSGMEETQYF

j_call: TRBJ1-2
d_call: NA
clone_size: NA
cdr3_length: 14
v_call: TRBV2
cdr3_nt: TGTGCCAGCAGTGAAGAGCAGGGGAACTATGGCTACACCTTC
cdr3_aa: CASSEEQGNYGYTF

j_call: TRBJ2-1
d_call: NA
clone_size: NA
cdr3_length: 12
v_call: TRBV19
cdr3_nt: TGTGCCAGTAGCCCCGGGTTCAATGAGCAGTTCTTC
cdr3_aa: CASSPGFNEQFF

j_call: TRBJ2-1
d_call: TRBD2
clone_size: NA
cdr3_length: 16
v_call: TRBV19
cdr3_nt: TGTGCCAGTAGTATAGATGTTTCTAGCGGGAGCTATGAGCAGTTCTTC
cdr3_aa: CASSIDVSSGSYEQFF

j_call: TRBJ2-1
d_call: TRBD2
clone_size: few
cdr3_length: 13
v_call: TRBV27
cdr3_nt: TGTGCCAGCAGTCCCACTAGCGCCGGTGAGCAGTTCTTC
cdr3_aa: CASSPTSAGEQFF

j_call: TRBJ2-7
d_call: TRBD1
clone_size: NA
cdr3_length: 14
v_call: TRBV5-1
cdr3_nt: TGCGCCAGCTCACCGGGACAGCCCTCCTACGAGCAGTACTTC
cdr3_aa: CASSPGQPSYEQYF

j_call: TRBJ1-2
d_call: NA
clone_size: once
cdr3_length: 13
v_call: TRBV10-1
cdr3_nt: TGCGCCAGCAGTGAGTGGCGGGGCCGCGGCTACACCTTC
cdr3_aa: CASSEWRGRGYTF

j_call: TRBJ1-2
d_call: NA
clone_size: once
cdr3_length: 18
v_call: TRBV10-3
cdr3_nt: TGTGCCATCAGTGAGTCGACTCTGGGAGGGCTTCCGGGTAGTGGCTACACCTTC
cdr3_aa: CAISESTLGGLPGSGYTF

j_call: TRBJ2-1
d_call: TRBD2
clone_size: NA
cdr3_length: 13
v_call: TRBV6-1
cdr3_nt: TGTGCCAGCAGGACTAGCGGAAACAATGAGCAGTTCTTC
cdr3_aa: CASRTSGNNEQFF